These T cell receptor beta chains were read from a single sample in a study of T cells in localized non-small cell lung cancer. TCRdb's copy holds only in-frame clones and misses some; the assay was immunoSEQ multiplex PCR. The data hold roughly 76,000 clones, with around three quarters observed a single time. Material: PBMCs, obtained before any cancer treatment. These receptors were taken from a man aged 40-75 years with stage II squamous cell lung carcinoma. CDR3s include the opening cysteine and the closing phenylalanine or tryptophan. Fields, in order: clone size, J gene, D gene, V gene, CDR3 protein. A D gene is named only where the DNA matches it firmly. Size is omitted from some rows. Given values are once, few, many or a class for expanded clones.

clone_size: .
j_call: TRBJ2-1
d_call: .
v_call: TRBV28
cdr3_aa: CASSHHSYNEQFF

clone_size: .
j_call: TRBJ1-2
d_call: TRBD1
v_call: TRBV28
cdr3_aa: CASSSTQGARYGYTF

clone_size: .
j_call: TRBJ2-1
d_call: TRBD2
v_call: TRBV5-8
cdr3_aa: CGSGGNEQFF

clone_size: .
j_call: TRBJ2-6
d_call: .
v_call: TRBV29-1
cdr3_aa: CSVSFRSIQSRANVLTF

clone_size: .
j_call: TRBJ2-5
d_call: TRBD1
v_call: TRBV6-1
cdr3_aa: CASSEALSGTGGRETQYF

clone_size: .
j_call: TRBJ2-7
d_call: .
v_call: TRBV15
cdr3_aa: CATSLGRDGSYEQYF

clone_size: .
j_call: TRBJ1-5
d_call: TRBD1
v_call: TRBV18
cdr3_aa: CASSPGGQGDNQPQHF

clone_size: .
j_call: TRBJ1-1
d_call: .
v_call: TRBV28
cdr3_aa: CASSSPGLEAFF

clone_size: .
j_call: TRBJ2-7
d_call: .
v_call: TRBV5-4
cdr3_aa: CASSLDNGGWIEQYF

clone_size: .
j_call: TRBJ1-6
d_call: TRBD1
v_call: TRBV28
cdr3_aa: CASGTAQRAPLHF

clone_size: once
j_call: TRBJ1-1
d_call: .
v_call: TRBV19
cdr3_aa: CASSISLNTEAFF

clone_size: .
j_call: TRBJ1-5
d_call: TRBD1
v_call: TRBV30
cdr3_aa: CACTSTGGANQPQHF

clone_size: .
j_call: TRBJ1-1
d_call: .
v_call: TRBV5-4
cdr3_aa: CASSWGKGVNTEAFF

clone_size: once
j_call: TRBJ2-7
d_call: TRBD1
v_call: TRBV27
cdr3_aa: CASSFLDRIGEQYF

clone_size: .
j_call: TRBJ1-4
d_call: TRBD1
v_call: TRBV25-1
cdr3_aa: CASSDRGLSEKLFF

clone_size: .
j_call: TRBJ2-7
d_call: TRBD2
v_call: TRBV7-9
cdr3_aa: CASSLDQRGYEQYF

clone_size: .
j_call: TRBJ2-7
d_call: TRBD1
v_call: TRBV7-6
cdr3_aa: CASSPAGTGGHEQYF

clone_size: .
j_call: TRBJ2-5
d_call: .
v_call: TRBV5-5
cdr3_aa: CASSLTATQETQYF

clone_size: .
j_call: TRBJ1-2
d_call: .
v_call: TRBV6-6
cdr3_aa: CASSYEGVGYTF

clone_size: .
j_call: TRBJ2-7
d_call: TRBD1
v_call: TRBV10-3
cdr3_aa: CAITLGQGASEQYF